Below, one T cell receptor (beta chain) is given with its context. The sample comes from a study of blood T cell repertoires in COVID-19. At the level of the study: The origin of the acute and convalescent COVID-19 samples was the United States, Italy and Spain. In each case, the material was cDNA or gDNA derived from T cells, B-cell-depleted T cells, or PBMCs.

In the original processing: Estimation of nucleated cell counts relied on the amplification of reference gene primers. Sequencing used immunoSEQ multiplex PCR; TCRdb keeps in-frame clones, though not all of them. V and J calls and clone size are given by that table; D and trimming were obtained from the DNA. This table has about 69,000 clones, roughly three quarters appearing once. What was sequenced was peripheral blood. The TCR comes from a man aged 60-69 years with acute or convalescent COVID-19.

CDR3 sequence: CARSYRGLNTEAFF. The CDR3 DNA reads as TGTGCCAGAAGCTACAGGGGCCTGAACACTGAAGCTTTCTTT. This rearrangement joins TRBV5-3 to TRBJ1-1; 7 positions agree with TRBD1. TRBV5-3 is labeled an ORF, and its function is uncertain. Germline trimming cut 3 bases from V and 0 bases from J; bases unmatched to any gene: 2. This CDR3 contains 14 residues.